This T cell receptor (beta chain) was sequenced for a study of blood T cells in healthy people across ages. Total RNA was isolated from each sample in quantities of at least 6 micrograms. Study findings and constraints: It was not possible, with unsorted PBMCs, to conclusively compare naive and antigen-experienced cells. The study found TCR beta diversity correlated strongly with naive T cell percentage.

A second PCR of 7 to 11 cycles used a sample-barcoded 5' primer and a J-beta primer mix. A single record per CDR3 protein comes from TCRdb applying MiXCR to the 5' RACE reads. This sample has 800,000 to 950,000 distinct CDR3 sequences; around 48% occur once, and the top ten carry around 15%. Turning to this clonotype: Its antigen is unidentified.

The sample consisted of blood. This clonotype was obtained from a man aged 25-45 years in good health.

CDR3 protein: CASSNEGQGAYEQYF. CDR3 sequence (DNA): TGTGCCAGCAGTAACGAGGGACAGGGGGCCTACGAGCAGTACTTC. The chain has TRBV6-2 or TRBV6-3 and TRBJ2-7; TRBD1 matches at 11 bases. V lost 5 bases and J lost 2; bases outside the gene matches: 5. This CDR3 is 15 amino acids long. CDR1 MNHEY and CDR2 SVGEGT come from the germline V gene.